This entry describes one T cell receptor beta chain. This receptor's antigen is unknown. No quality values exist for individual bases; no much larger clone is one base distant. The CDR3 regions of human TCRbeta chains were analyzed by immunosequencing. On the authors' methods: Repertoire TCRs were checked for matches against a reference library of SARS-CoV-2-specific TCRs that had been generated using the MIRA antigen-specificity platform. Breadth was defined as the fraction of unique TCRs that were SARS-CoV-2-associated, and depth was defined as the fraction of total T cells that were SARS-CoV-2-associated. Using the MIRA data, each spike-specific TCR was assigned both to the spike region to which the TCR was reactive and to a CD4 or CD8 class. Log10-transformed breadth and depth values were compared by one-way ANOVA with Sidak's multiple comparisons tests. What TCRdb holds here is the immuneACCESS table cut down to in-frame rearrangements. Part of the clones is not present; checked against another copy, under half of the missing clones reflect an unresolved V gene, and the others are unexplained. The V and J calls and clone size come from that table; D and trimming were worked out from the DNA. The sample records about 130,000 clones, about 82% of which are singletons. Approximately 8% of the sample rests with the top ten.

Taken with the paper, the label for time point translates to: about 28 days (+/-7) after the second vaccine dose. The meaning of the sample's treatment or condition label: meningococcal conjugate vaccine given as trial control. Samples from vaccinated people were obtained from the UK trials COV001 and COV002, which included a single-blind randomized controlled phase 2/3 trial of AZD1222 (ChAdOx1 nCoV-19) in healthy adults. For TCRbeta chain sequencing, PBMC samples were collected from trial participants at day 0 and at day 28 after the second dose. V sheds 3 bases and J sheds 2 bases, leaving 7 bases between their ends. According to the germline V gene (reference sequence), CDR1 reads SEHNR and CDR2 reads FQNEAQ. From the cysteine up to the phenylalanine, the CDR3 has a length of 13 residues. Only the CDR3 portion is preserved as DNA: 39 bases, with reading frame beginning at the first base. This specimen belongs to a study of T cell responses to AZD1222 COVID-19 vaccine (dated by TCRdb to the early 2020s). Looking at the study overall: TCR sequencing was performed for 230 to 250 trial participants, of whom some 200 were given two doses of AZD1222 and about 25 were given two doses of MenACWY control vaccine. Trial participants were enrolled into age subgroups of 18-55, 56-69 and 70-plus years, which contained 148, 28 and 57 TCR-sequenced participants, respectively. Study-wide conclusions, independent of this receptor: Participants were mostly white British, with more females than males. The authors suggested clonal diversity may have been underestimated. CD4 TCRs associated with the vaccine covered the entire spike protein, and the dominant responses were in regions 160-218 and 743-854. Because no samples from the day 14 peak response were available, repertoires could be characterized only after the peak T cell response. The 56-69-year group was small, and its depth increase did not reach significance, likely because of low power. Epitopes outside the regions mutated in the B.1.351 and B.1.1.7 variants were reportedly recognized by nearly half of the unique spike-specific TCRs. After two AZD1222 doses, spike-specific TCR breadth and depth were significantly higher than at day 0 and than in MenACWY recipients. Conclusions about previously exposed vaccinees are limited, since just a handful of AZD1222 recipients were seropositive for SARS-CoV-2 at baseline.

The material was peripheral blood, obtained 28 days after the second dose of the MenACWY control vaccine. The receptor's source is an adult who received the MenACWY meningococcal vaccine as a control. The rearrangement combines TRBV7-9 with TRBJ1-2; the D segment cannot be called with confidence. The CDR3 reads CASSLAENYGYTF. The DNA reads TGTGCCAGCAGCTTGGCGGAGAACTATGGCTACACCTTC.